Presented here are 10 T cell receptor beta chains from one specimen sequenced in a study of CD8+ T cells in alopecia areata. Treatment in this sample: oral pan-JAK inhibitor, 5-10 mg twice daily. Sequencing templates came from extracted RNA that was reverse transcribed into cDNA. Sequencing used immunoSEQ multiplex PCR; TCRdb keeps in-frame clones, though not all of them. The sample consists of more than 85,000 clones, roughly 64% of them appearing once. The sequencing used CD8+ T cells sorted from blood, collected at week 4, from a patient treated with tofacitinib. The receptors derive from a human donor with alopecia areata.

This chain links TRBV11-2 with TRBJ2-5, with a possible D match to TRBD2 (6 bases). Trimming pared 5 bases from V and 2 bases from J, leaving 12 bases between. CDR3 length: 14 amino acids. The V gene's germline CDR1 is SGHAT and CDR2 FQNNGV. The CDR3 region has the DNA TGTGCCAGCAGCACGTTAGCGGCACAAGAGACCCAGTACTTC. This translates into CASSTLAAQETQYF.

In its sample, this clone was seen once. The genes are TRBV25-1 and TRBJ1-1, with D perhaps matching TRBD1 (6 bases). V was shortened by 2 bases and J by 1 base, with 11 bases between the two germline ends. Germline CDR1 MGHDK, CDR2 SYGVNS. This CDR3 is 15 amino acids long. CDR3 sequence (DNA): TGTGCCAGCAGTGAAGGCAGGGGAGGGAACACTGAAGCTTTCTTT. It specifies CASSEGRGGNTEAFF.

This chain joins TRBV27 and TRBJ1-4, with TRBD1 identical over 7 bases. The germline V gene encodes CDR1 MNHEY and CDR2 SMNVEV (reference sequence). The CDR3 is 13 amino acids. V was clipped by 6 bases and J by 8 bases; unmatched bases: 6. The CDR3 region has the DNA TGTGCCAGCAGCTGGTACAGGGGAGAAAAACTGTTTTTT. Its translation is CASSWYRGEKLFF. Based on the CDR3 plus reference TRBV27 and TRBJ1-4, the full variable domain is EAQVTQNPRYLITVTGKKLTVTCSQNMNHEYMSWYRQDPGLGLRQIYYSMNVEVTDKGDVPEGYKVSRKEKRNFPLILESPSPNQTSLYFCASSWYRGEKLFFGSGTQLSVL.

V is TRBV28 and J is TRBJ2-6; 9 nucleotides agree with TRBD1. The CDR3 covers 20 residues. Germline CDR1 reads MDHEN; CDR2 reads SYDVKM. V gave up 3 bases and J gave up 4 bases; unmatched junction bases: 16. CDR3 DNA: TGTGCCAGCAGTTTTAGACGGACAGGGGCGGCCAAGGAGGGGGCCAACGTCCTGACTTTC. Its protein product is CASSFRRTGAAKEGANVLTF.

This chain uses TRBV19 with TRBJ2-1; 13 nucleotides agree with TRBD2. Germline V CDR1 and CDR2: LNHDA, SQIVND (reference sequence). J gave up 7 bases and V 5 bases, and 5 bases lay outside the gene matches. The CDR3 sequence is 15 residues long. CDR3 sequence (DNA): TGTGCCAGTAGTCCCACTAGCGGGGGGGCAAATGAGCAGTTCTTC. It codes for CASSPTSGGANEQFF. Full variable domain (outside the CDR3, taken from reference TRBV19 and TRBJ2-1): DGGITQSPKYLFRKEGQNVTLSCEQNLNHDAMYWYRQDPGQGLRLIYYSQIVNDFQKGDIAEGYSVSREKKESFPLTVTSAQKNPTAFYLCASSPTSGGANEQFFGPGTRLTVL.

The rearrangement links TRBV21-1 to TRBJ2-3; the tabulated D call, TRBD2, remains unverified against the DNA. TRBV21-1 has pseudogene status. CDR3 length equals 18 residues. This CDR3 reads CASSNGTSGRTSTDTQYF. CDR3 coding DNA: TGTGCCAGCAGCAACGGGACTAGCGGGAGGACTAGCACAGATACGCAGTATTTT.

This sequence joins TRBV4-3 and TRBJ2-5, with 7 nucleotides matching TRBD1. The V gene's germline CDR1 is LGHNA and CDR2 YSLEER. There are 13 residues in the CDR3. The J segment lost 2 bases and the V segment lost 4 bases, leaving 1 base of the junction unmatched. CDR3 region: CASSPGQQETQYF. The DNA of the CDR3 is TGCGCCAGCAGCCCGGGACAGCAAGAGACCCAGTACTTC.

This clone came up once. The sample holds other DNA sequences that translate to the same CDR3. The chain joins TRBV15 to TRBJ2-7; 7 bases map to TRBD1. J gave up 2 bases and V 0 bases, and 1 base lay outside the gene matches. Germline lookup yields CDR1 LNHNV and CDR2 YYDKDF (reference sequence). This CDR3 comprises 14 residues. The CDR3 loop is CATSRDRGTYEQYF. CDR3 bases: TGTGCCACCAGCAGAGACAGGGGGACCTACGAGCAGTACTTC. Filled out from reference TRBV15 and TRBJ2-7, the complete variable domain reads DAMVIQNPRYQVTQFGKPVTLSCSQTLNHNVMYWYQQKSSQAPKLLFHYYDKDFNNEADTPDNFQSRRPNTSFCFLDIRSPGLGDTAMYLCATSRDRGTYEQYFGPGTRLTVT.

The chain links TRBV15 to TRBJ1-4; D not resolved. The CDR3 loop spans 13 amino acids. V lost 6 bases to trimming and J lost 7 bases, with 12 bases between them. Per the germline V gene, CDR1 is LNHNV and CDR2 is YYDKDF (reference sequence). CDR3 sequence: CATRDPGGEKLFF. DNA of the CDR3: TGTGCCACCAGGGATCCTGGTGGTGAAAAACTGTTTTTT.

The chain joins TRBV5-6 to TRBJ2-5, with 7 positions matching TRBD2. The V gene end was trimmed by 1 base and the J gene end by 2 bases; junction bases not matched to a gene: 5. Germline loops: CDR1 SGHDT, CDR2 YYEEEE. The CDR3 has 15 residues. The CDR3 loop reads CASSLTKGGQETQYF. The CDR3 DNA sequence: TGTGCCAGCAGCTTGACGAAGGGAGGGCAAGAGACCCAGTACTTC.